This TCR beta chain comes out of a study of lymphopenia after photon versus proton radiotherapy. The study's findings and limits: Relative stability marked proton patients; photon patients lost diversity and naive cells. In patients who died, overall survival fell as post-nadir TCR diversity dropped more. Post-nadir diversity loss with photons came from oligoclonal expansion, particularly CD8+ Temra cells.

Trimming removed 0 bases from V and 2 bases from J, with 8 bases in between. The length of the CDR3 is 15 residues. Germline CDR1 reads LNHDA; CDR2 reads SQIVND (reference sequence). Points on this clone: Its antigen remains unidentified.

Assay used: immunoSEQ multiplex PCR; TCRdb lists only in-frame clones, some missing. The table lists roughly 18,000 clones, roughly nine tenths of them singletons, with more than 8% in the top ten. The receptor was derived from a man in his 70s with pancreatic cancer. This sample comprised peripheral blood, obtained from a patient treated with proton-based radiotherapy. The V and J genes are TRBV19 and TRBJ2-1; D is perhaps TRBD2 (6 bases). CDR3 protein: CASSIEAGPYNEQFF. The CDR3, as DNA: TGTGCCAGTAGTATAGAGGCGGGACCCTACAATGAGCAGTTCTTC.